This entry lists 8 T cell receptor beta chains sequenced from one sample in a study of beta chain features in type 1 diabetes (dated by TCRdb to the late 2010s). Overall study results and their limits: Type 1 diabetes patients showed a moderate but significant shortening of TCRB CDR3 length in all four CD4+ subsets.

No antigen has been assigned to these receptors. Libraries came from the immunoSEQ multiplex PCR assay. All of the isolated RNA was reverse transcribed with the High Capacity cDNA Reverse Transcription Kit, so expressed TCRB transcripts were sequenced. Drawn from immuneACCESS, this table holds only the in-frame rearrangements with V and J called that TCRdb kept. Clones are partly lost; checked studies trace under half to an unresolved V gene and leave the rest unexplained. This sample lists approximately 250,000 clones; 20% to 25% were detected once. The ten largest make up 0.012% of the sample. The sample taken for sequencing was naive CD4+ T cells from blood. The meaning of the sample's cell subset or site label: true naive CD4+ T cells. These receptors came from a woman younger than 45 with type 1 diabetes.

The genes are TRBV4-1 and TRBJ2-1; 8 bases agree with TRBD2. Unmatched junction bases numbered 5, after V lost 1 base and J lost 9 bases. Germline V gene sequence: CDR1 MGHRA, CDR2 YSYEKL. CDR3 length equals 14 residues. This CDR3 reads CASSQGGLEGEQFF. The CDR3 DNA reads TGCGCCAGCAGCCAAGGGGGACTAGAGGGTGAGCAGTTCTTC.

This clone turned up a few times. The rearrangement joins TRBV30 to TRBJ2-1; the D gene is possibly TRBD2 (6 bases). Germline loops: CDR1 GTSNPN, CDR2 SVGIG (reference sequence). The CDR3 covers 15 residues. The V end was cut by 0 bases, the J end by 8 bases, with 17 bases between. The CDR3 loop reads CAWSVFSGAGDEQFF. In DNA, the CDR3 is TGTGCCTGGAGTGTATTCTCGGGAGCCGGGGATGAGCAGTTCTTC.

This clone was seen a few times. The rearrangement joins TRBV11-3 to TRBJ2-3, with 8 bases matching TRBD1. Germline V gene sequence: CDR1 SGHNT, CDR2 YENEEA. This CDR3 spans 13 amino acids. The junction had 1 base not matched to a gene; V was cut back by 5 bases and J by 3 bases. The CDR3 loop is CASSRQGTDTQYF. CDR3 DNA sequence: TGTGCCAGCAGCCGACAGGGGACAGATACGCAGTATTTT. The entire variable domain, with the rest obtained from reference TRBV11-3 and TRBJ2-3, is as follows: EAGVVQSPRYKIIEKKQPVAFWCNPISGHNTLYWYLQNLGQGPELLIRYENEEAVDDSQLPKDRFSAERLKGVDSTLKIQPAELGDSAVYLCASSRQGTDTQYFGPGTRLTVL.

In this sample, this clone turned up a few times. The DNA of the CDR3 is TGCAGCGCGCGGGACAGGGGATCTGACTATGGCTACACCTTC. Translated, it gives CSARDRGSDYGYTF. This chain uses TRBV29-1 with TRBJ1-2, with 10 bases that match TRBD1. The ends lost 7 bases at V and 3 bases at J; junction bases unmatched: 8. The CDR3 totals 14 residues. In germline, CDR1 is SQVTM, CDR2 ANQGSEA.

The CDR3 nucleotides are TGTGCCAGCATGAACCTACTAGCGGGGTACCACAATGAGCAGTTCTTC. Amino acids: CASMNLLAGYHNEQFF. The chain links TRBV6-4 to TRBJ2-1; TRBD2 aligns across 10 bases. CDR3 length: 16 amino acids. Trimming took 7 bases from V and 5 from J; bases not matched to a gene: 11. CDR1 MRHNA and CDR2 SNTAGT come from the germline V gene.

Note on this clone: Other DNA sequences in the sample encode the same CDR3. This chain connects TRBV28 to TRBJ2-1; D gene unclear. The CDR3 has 11 residues. V was shortened by 8 bases and J by 4 bases, with 6 bases between the two germline ends. Germline CDR1 MDHEN, CDR2 SYDVKM. The chain's CDR3 is CASSRYNEQFF. The DNA of the CDR3 is TGTGCCAGCTCGCGGTACAATGAGCAGTTCTTC.

This chain connects TRBV15 to TRBJ2-7; a possible D gene is TRBD1 (5 bases). Germline V CDR1 and CDR2: LNHNV, YYDKDF (reference sequence). The germline V and J ends were trimmed by 3 bases and 0 bases, with 9 bases remaining between them. The CDR3 spans 14 residues. The CDR3 spells CATSRSGISYEQYF. For the CDR3, the DNA is TGTGCCACCAGCAGGTCAGGGATCTCCTACGAGCAGTACTTC.

The CDR3 loop is CASSYGGSTDTQYF. DNA of the CDR3: TGTGCCAGCAGCTATGGGGGGAGCACAGATACGCAGTATTTT. The chain joins TRBV7-3 to TRBJ2-3, with D possibly being TRBD2 (6 bases). The CDR3 is 14 amino acids. Germline V gives CDR1 SGHTA, CDR2 FQGTGA. V was clipped by 4 bases and J by 0 bases, with 8 bases between them.